What follows are 12 T cell receptor beta chains derived from one specimen sequenced in a study of blood T cell repertoires in COVID-19. The assay was immunoSEQ multiplex PCR, and TCRdb's table has in-frame clones only and misses some. The sample yields 250,000 or so clones, 90% seen once. The sequencing input was peripheral blood. These TCRs come from a woman aged 60-70 years with COVID-19, enrolled during active disease.

The chain couples TRBV6-2 or TRBV6-3 to TRBJ1-1; D call uncertain. The CDR3 sequence is 14 residues long. Trimming removed 1 base from V and 5 bases from J, with 11 bases in between. Germline CDR1 is MNHEY and CDR2 is SVGEGT. As DNA, the CDR3 is TGTGCCAGCAGTTACTGGGTAACGCGGACTGAAGCTTTCTTT. Translating gives CASSYWVTRTEAFF.

The rearrangement joins TRBV4-2 to TRBJ2-2, with TRBD1 as a possible D gene (6 bases). In germline, CDR1 is LGHNA, CDR2 YNFKEQ. V was clipped by 5 bases and J by 1 base, with 8 bases between them. The CDR3 has 14 amino acids. The chain's CDR3 is CASSMDRNTGELFF. The DNA of the CDR3 is TGTGCCAGCAGCATGGACAGGAACACCGGGGAGCTGTTTTTT.

V and J are TRBV2 and TRBJ1-2; tentative D call: TRBD1 (6 bases). V lost 7 bases and J 4 bases, leaving 13 bases between the germline ends. The germline CDR1 and CDR2 sequences are SNHLY and FYNNEI. The CDR3 loop spans 13 amino acids. The CDR3 spells CASTNRVGYGYTF. The CDR3 nucleotides are TGTGCCAGCACGAACAGGGTGGGCTATGGCTACACCTTC.

The count of this clone is one. This chain links TRBV6-5 with TRBJ1-3; D is unresolved. V lost 6 bases to trimming and J lost 4 bases, with 10 bases between them. Germline CDR1 MNHEY, CDR2 SVGAGI. This CDR3 comprises 13 residues. CDR3 in DNA: TGTGCCAGCAGCCAGACTACCGGAAACACCATATATTTT. The encoded protein is CASSQTTGNTIYF.

The CDR3 is CATSDWRYLLNTIYF. In nucleotides, the CDR3 is TGTGCCACCAGTGACTGGCGGTACCTCCTAAACACCATATATTTT. The rearrangement links TRBV24-1 to TRBJ1-3; D remains unclear. The CDR3 is 15 residues long. Germline loops: CDR1 KGHDR, CDR2 SFDVKD. V gave up 4 bases and J gave up 6 bases, with 15 bases separating them.

The chain couples TRBV9 to TRBJ2-1; possible D gene TRBD2, 8 bases. The CDR3 spans 16 residues. Germline V CDR1 and CDR2: SGDLS, YYNGEE. V lost 3 bases and J 6 bases, leaving 19 bases between the germline ends. CDR3 sequence reads: CASSAGGRGLGNEQFF. In DNA form, the CDR3 reads TGTGCCAGCAGCGCAGGGGGAAGGGGACTAGGCAATGAGCAGTTCTTC.

The gene calls are TRBV6-5 and TRBJ1-2; D gene ambiguous. Trimming left V 8 bases short and J 3 bases short, with 16 bases between. Germline V gives CDR1 MNHEY, CDR2 SVGAGI. The CDR3 spans 14 residues. The CDR3 region has the DNA TGTGCCAGCTCGCGCCTAATACGAGACTATGGCTACACCTTC. Translated, it gives CASSRLIRDYGYTF.

CDR3 coding DNA: TGTGCCAGCAGTGAAGTTCTACAGGACAATCAGCCCCAGCATTTT. Translated: CASSEVLQDNQPQHF. The chain is built from TRBV2 and TRBJ1-5; tentatively, D is TRBD1 (5 bases). This CDR3 has 15 residues. Germline V gene sequence: CDR1 SNHLY, CDR2 FYNNEI. V lost 1 base, J lost 3 bases, and 10 bases lay in between. The entire variable domain, with the rest obtained from reference TRBV2 and TRBJ1-5, is as follows: EPEVTQTPSHQVTQMGQEVILRCVPISNHLYFYWYRQILGQKVEFLVSFYNNEISEKSEIFDDQFSVERPDGSNFTLKIRSTKLEDSAMYFCASSEVLQDNQPQHFGDGTRLSIL.

The chain carries TRBV4-3 and TRBJ1-5, with 8 nucleotides matching TRBD1. Unmatched junction bases numbered 7, after V lost 6 bases and J lost 9 bases. The germline V gene has CDR1 LGHNA and CDR2 YSLEER. This CDR3 is 13 amino acids long. CDR3 nucleotides: TGCGCCAGCAGTCAGGAAACAGGGGGGCCCCAGCATTTT. This sequence encodes CASSQETGGPQHF.

The CDR3 DNA reads TGTGCCAGCAGCATGGGACAGGGCTACTCCTACGAGCAGTACTTC. This encodes CASSMGQGYSYEQYF. The rearrangement links TRBV7-9 to TRBJ2-7; 9 nucleotides agree with TRBD1. Germline trimming cut 5 bases from V and 0 bases from J; bases unmatched to any gene: 5. This CDR3 is built from 15 residues. Germline-derived CDR1 and CDR2 are SEHNR and FQNEAQ (reference sequence).

This clone was counted only a few times. The gene calls are TRBV7-3 and TRBJ2-1, with TRBD1 matching 12 bases. The CDR3 runs to 18 residues. After removal of 5 bases from V and 2 bases from J, the junction contained 10 bases not matched to a gene. CDR1 is SGHTA and CDR2 is FQGTGA in the germline V gene. DNA of the CDR3: TGTGCCAGCAGCCTAAGTCCCGGGACAGGGGGCCCCTACAATGAGCAGTTCTTC. Translation: CASSLSPGTGGPYNEQFF. Filled out from reference TRBV7-3 and TRBJ2-1, the complete variable domain reads GAGVSQTPSNKVTEKGKYVELRCDPISGHTALYWYRQSLGQGPEFLIYFQGTGAADDSGLPNDRFFAVRPEGSVSTLKIQRTERGDSAVYLCASSLSPGTGGPYNEQFFGPGTRLTVL.

In this sample, this clone turned up once. The V and J genes are TRBV2 and TRBJ2-5; TRBD2 agrees at 7 bases. Losses at the gene ends were 8 bases for V and 2 bases for J; bases not matched to a gene: 11. Germline assignment: CDR1 SNHLY and CDR2 FYNNEI. The length of the CDR3 is 15 residues. The CDR3 sequence: CASRRLASGQETQYF. DNA for the CDR3: TGTGCCAGCCGCCGACTAGCATCGGGACAAGAGACCCAGTACTTC.